One sample yielded the 4 T cell receptor beta chains listed below, sequenced in a study of T cells in women clearing cervical HPV infection. Clones were sequenced by immunoSEQ multiplex PCR, and TCRdb holds only the in-frame ones, with some missing. This sample lists 40,000 to 60,000 clones; its ten largest clones have approximately 1%. Material for sequencing was blood buffy coat. The receptors shown here come from a woman between 18 and 75 years old with a cervical HPV16 infection that either progressed to CIN3+ or cleared (not recorded which).

On this clone itself: Coverage ceases 3 residues before the CDR3 finishes, and the germline J gene fills in the end. The chain uses TRBV2 and TRBJ2-2, with D uncertain. The CDR3 consists of 14 residues. Trimming cost V 7 bases and J 4 bases, with 13 bases left between them. CDR1 is SNHLY, CDR2 FYNNEI, per germline. CDR3 sequence: CASNLKRLTGELFF. CDR3 DNA, as far as it was read: TGTGCCAGCAACCTAAAAAGACTCACCGGGGAG. The variable domain in full, completed from reference TRBV2 and TRBJ2-2, reads EPEVTQTPSHQVTQMGQEVILRCVPISNHLYFYWYRQILGQKVEFLVSFYNNEISEKSEIFDDQFSVERPDGSNFTLKIRSTKLEDSAMYFCASNLKRLTGELFFGEGSRLTVL.

On this clone itself: The read terminates 3 residues before the CDR3 end, so the remaining end is supplied by the germline J gene. The chain uses TRBV11-2 and TRBJ2-2; D might be TRBD2 (6 bases). This CDR3 has 15 amino acids. From germline, CDR1 is SGHAT and CDR2 FQNNGV. Partial CDR3 DNA: TGTGCCAGCAGCCCAAGTACATTGGAGGGTTCACCG. Amino acids: CASSPSTLEGSP. The complete CDR3 reads CASSPSTLEGSPLFF.

For this clone: The read halts 3 residues ahead of the CDR3 end, with the missing end drawn from the germline J gene. The V call is TRBV29-1, the J call TRBJ2-5; D gene uncertain. Germline loops: CDR1 SQVTM, CDR2 ANQGSEA. Trimming shortened V by 5 bases and J by 5 bases, and 12 bases separated the two germline ends. The CDR3 extends over 12 amino acids. The sequenced CDR3 bases are TGCAGCGTTCAGACACTCACTGAGACC. This translates into CSVQTLTET. The full-length CDR3 reads as CSVQTLTETQYF.

With respect to this clone: The read terminates 3 residues before the CDR3 end, so the remaining end is supplied by the germline J gene. This chain joins TRBV18 and TRBJ1-2, with D unresolved. Germline CDR1 reads KGHSH; CDR2 reads LQKENI. This CDR3 is built from 13 residues. Partial CDR3 DNA: TGTGCCAGCTCAAACGAACAGCAGAATGAC. It yields the protein CASSNEQQND. The whole CDR3 sequence reads CASSNEQQNDYTF.